Described below is a single T cell receptor (beta chain) sequence and its context. Its antigen remains unidentified. No qualities accompany the bases; no much larger clone lies one base away. Its CDR3 holds 12 amino acids, cysteine through phenylalanine. Only the CDR3 DNA stays, 36 bases, in frame from base 1. Via the germline V gene, CDR1 is SGHRS and CDR2 YFSETQ. V and J lose 3 bases and 4 bases, and a span of 5 bases separates them. Using the deep immunoSEQ assay, TCR CDR3 regions were amplified from genomic DNA by multiplex PCR. For each cell subset, the extracted genomic DNA was distributed evenly across all wells of several immunoSEQ 96-well plates, and each plate served as one replicate. For sorted subsets, roughly 200 ng genomic DNA, equal to tens of thousands of T cell genomes, was loaded into each replicate PCR. The purified libraries were quantified using a Qubit 3.0 fluorometer, sized with a Bioanalyzer 2100, and then quantified again using the KAPA Library Quantification kit. Every immunoSEQ 96-well plate was sequenced on a dedicated single-read 150-cycle Illumina NextSeq 550 flow cell. On the study's bioinformatics: Because the immunoSEQ output included only junctional sequences and no quality scores, the filtering could not be the same as the filtering used for full-length reads. Sequences were annotated with PyIR, a Python wrapper for IgBLAST v1.9, and V/J genes and CDR3 were assigned using IMGT germline references. Any read was removed if the V/J assignment was weak (E-value above 1e-6), the CDR3 was missing, or the read contained stop codons, out-of-frame junctions, or ambiguous translated residues. V3J clonotypes were defined as sequences sharing an identical inferred V gene, J gene, and CDR3 amino acid sequence. Percentage overlap between repertoires was computed as shared unique clonotypes divided by the size of the smaller repertoire. Repertoire richness was assessed with RTK rarefaction, the Chao1 estimator, and Recon v2.1 estimates of unobserved clonotypes. OLGA was used to compute generation probabilities for all TCRbeta clonotypes that the gDNA method yielded from a handful of donors. TCRdb re-hosts the immuneACCESS table, in-frame sequences only. Its copies lack some clones; in the studies checked, an unresolved V gene accounts for under half of them, and the cause for the rest is not known. The D gene and trimming were derived from the DNA, and the V and J assignments and clone size from that table. The sample data list millions of clones, and about 95% of these were observed just once. The leading ten clones occupy 1% to 1.3% of the sample.

CD8 naive samples were CD45RO-negative cells positively selected for CCR7, giving a CD45RA+CCR7+ population that excluded TemRA cells. Donors were healthy HIV-negative adults with no recently reported acute infections or vaccinations. All donors were Caucasian adults living in Nashville, Tennessee, USA. Blood was obtained by leukapheresis, after which PBMCs were separated by Ficoll-Histopaque density gradient centrifugation and cryopreserved in liquid nitrogen vapor phase. Purity and quantity of every magnetically sorted T cell population were checked by analytical flow cytometry. Each sorted fraction had its genomic DNA isolated and then quantified by UV absorbance on a Nanodrop 2000c. These data are taken from a study of shared clonotypes between healthy human individuals (dated by TCRdb to between 2020 and 2021). For the wider study: Three men and two women, aged 18 to 49 years, made up the cohort. For each donor, three plates each were used for CD4 naive and CD4 memory, two plates were used for CD8 naive, and one plate was used for CD8 memory. To estimate repertoire size and how much clonotype sharing occurs between individuals, the study deeply sequenced the blood TCR repertoires of about five healthy adults. Different laboratories and diverse techniques were used to prepare libraries and sequence TCR repertoires, to increase sequencing depth and limit assay-specific biases. Between about 0.8 and 9 billion PBMCs per donor were obtained by leukapheresis. On the study overall, not on this receptor specifically: Approximately 4.8% of naive CD4, roughly 3.6% of naive CD8, about 2.5% of memory CD4, and about 0.4% of memory CD8 clonotypes were shared across several donors. Estimated clonotype richness was generally larger for naive than for memory subsets. Sampling was restricted to blood, and TCR repertoires in tissue are likely to differ from TCR repertoires in blood. Pairwise subsampling indicated that sequencing depth was expected to affect the degree of clonotype sharing among donors. Compared with non-shared clonotypes, the clonotypes found in all four sorted-subset donors had higher generation probabilities. Even with the large sequencing depth, rarefaction of the sorted-subset datasets indicated that sequencing was incomplete. Because the study included a small number of donors, the genetic and exposure-history diversity represented was limited.

This sequence uses TRBV5-1 and TRBJ2-1; the D gene remains uncertain. The sequencing sample was made of naive CD8+ T cells sorted from blood. The meaning of the sample's cell subset or site label: CD45RA+CCR7+. The sequence derives from a man aged 18 to 29 in good health. The nucleotide sequence is given as TGCGCCAGCAGCTACGGTTACAATGAGCAGTTCTTC. It codes for CASSYGYNEQFF.